The 18 T cell receptor beta chains in this list originate from one sample, sequenced in a study of T cells in Graves' hyperthyroidism and ophthalmopathy. The source material, RNA transcripts, was used to amplify TCR beta CDR3 regions. Carried out on the TCR CDR3, a first-round RT-PCR used the HTBI primer set. TCRdb passed the multiplex PCR reads through MiXCR, listing each CDR3 protein once. Of around 300,000 distinct CDR3 sequences listed, roughly 13% are singletons. Material: blood. Source of these receptors: a woman under 40 with Graves' hyperthyroidism that later progressed to Graves' ophthalmopathy.

This clonotype was counted at least ten times. The genes are TRBV4-1 and TRBJ1-1, with 7 bases lining up with TRBD1. Trimming took 2 bases from V and 6 from J; bases not matched to a gene: 9. Germline V gene lookup returns CDR1 MGHRA and CDR2 YSYEKL. The CDR3 spans 15 residues. The CDR3 loop is CASSQPDREPAEAFF. In nucleotides, the CDR3 is TGCGCCAGCAGCCAACCCGACAGGGAACCGGCTGAAGCTTTCTTT.

This clonotype has just a few counts. The chain recombines TRBV5-6 with TRBJ2-7; D possibly corresponds to TRBD2 (7 bases). The V end was cut by 4 bases, the J end by 1 base, with 12 bases between. Germline lookup yields CDR1 SGHDT and CDR2 YYEEEE. CDR3 length: 14 amino acids. The CDR3 nucleotides are TGTGCCAGCAGCCAGGGAGGGGGGTCCTACGAGCAGTACTTC. Encoded protein: CASSQGGGSYEQYF. Full variable domain (missing parts from reference TRBV5-6 and TRBJ2-7): DAGVTQSPTHLIKTRGQQVTLRCSPKSGHDTVSWYQQALGQGPQFIFQYYEEEERQRGNFPDRFSGHQFPNYSSELNVNALLLGDSALYLCASSQGGGSYEQYFGPGTRLTVT.

The table lists this clonotype with many counts. The chain couples TRBV7-2 to TRBJ1-2, with TRBD1 identical over 7 bases. The CDR3 loop spans 16 amino acids. With V trimmed by 5 bases and J by 3 bases, 12 bases remained unmatched. The germline CDR1 and CDR2 sequences are SGHTA and FQGNSA. The CDR3 region is CASSPSAGRGDYGYTF. DNA of the CDR3: TGTGCCAGCAGCCCCTCCGCTGGCAGGGGGGACTATGGCTACACCTTC.

This sequence joins TRBV10-3 and TRBJ1-3; perhaps TRBD1 as D (6 bases). V lost 11 bases to trimming and J lost 2 bases, with 19 bases between them. The CDR3 length is 15 residues. Germline values: CDR1 ENHRY, CDR2 SYGVKD. As DNA, the CDR3 is TGTGCCGCCCTGCCTCAGGGGCGCGCTGGAAACACCATATATTTT. This gives the protein CAALPQGRAGNTIYF.

This clonotype was recorded once. V gene TRBV3-1 combines with J gene TRBJ2-7; a possible D gene is TRBD1 (5 bases). Trimming removed 1 base from V and 2 bases from J, with 12 bases in between. CDR1 and CDR2 from the germline V gene are LGHDT and YNNKEL (reference sequence). This CDR3 spans 15 amino acids. The CDR3 coding sequence is TGTGCCAGCAGCCAAGCTGGGGCCGAAACCTACGAGCAGTACTTC. Protein sequence: CASSQAGAETYEQYF.

Many counts were recorded for this clonotype. This chain joins TRBV6-2 or TRBV6-3 and TRBJ2-2; 9 positions match TRBD2. This CDR3 contains 14 residues. Germline V gene data show CDR1 as MNHEY and CDR2 as SVGEGT. The V gene end was trimmed by 10 bases and the J gene end by 4 bases; junction bases not matched to a gene: 7. The CDR3 region has the DNA TGTGCCATAGGGCGGACTAGCGTCACCGGGGAGCTGTTTTTT. Its translation is CAIGRTSVTGELFF.

This clonotype was picked up many times. This chain connects TRBV27 to TRBJ2-7; 7 positions agree with TRBD1. The germline V gene encodes CDR1 MNHEY and CDR2 SMNVEV (reference sequence). This CDR3 is 15 amino acids long. V shed 3 bases, J shed 3 bases, and the junction held 8 bases outside the gene matches. The CDR3: CASSFEGAGGYEQYF. Written as DNA, the CDR3 is TGTGCCAGCAGTTTTGAGGGGGCAGGGGGCTACGAGCAGTACTTC.

This clonotype was picked up many times. The CDR3 protein is CASSPPVRRAGELFF. Here the CDR3 DNA reads TGTGCCAGCTCACCACCGGTGCGCAGGGCCGGGGAGCTGTTTTTT. V is TRBV18 and J is TRBJ2-2; tentative D call: TRBD1 (5 bases). This CDR3 has 15 amino acids. The germline V gene has CDR1 KGHSH and CDR2 LQKENI. V lost 0 bases and J lost 6, with 11 bases in between.

The chain combines TRBV29-1 with TRBJ2-7; 10 nucleotides match TRBD2. The CDR3 loop spans 14 amino acids. The ends lost 4 bases at V and 5 bases at J; junction bases unmatched: 8. Germline CDR1 SQVTM, CDR2 ANQGSEA. Here the CDR3 reads CSVAVAGGSNEQYF. CDR3 DNA: TGCAGCGTTGCAGTAGCGGGAGGATCCAACGAGCAGTACTTC.

This clonotype was found many times. The V gene is TRBV7-3, the J gene TRBJ2-2; D might be TRBD1 or TRBD2, each matching 5 bases. The CDR3 runs to 15 residues. Germline V gene lookup returns CDR1 SGHTA and CDR2 FQGTGA. V lost 5 bases to trimming and J lost 6 bases, with 16 bases between them. The DNA of the CDR3 is TGTGCCAGCAGCCCCCAGTCCGGGGACGCCGGGGAGCTGTTTTTT. Translating gives CASSPQSGDAGELFF. The full variable domain, with the rest looked up from reference TRBV7-3 and TRBJ2-2, is GAGVSQTPSNKVTEKGKYVELRCDPISGHTALYWYRQSLGQGPEFLIYFQGTGAADDSGLPNDRFFAVRPEGSVSTLKIQRTERGDSAVYLCASSPQSGDAGELFFGEGSRLTVL.

This clonotype was counted many times. The chain is built from TRBV7-9 and TRBJ2-3; 14 bases agree with TRBD2. Germline CDR1 and CDR2: SEHNR and FQNEAQ (reference sequence). Trimming at V came to 2 bases and at J to 2 bases, leaving 6 bases not matched to a gene. CDR3 length: 18 residues. The DNA of the CDR3 is TGTGCCAGCAGCTTAACAACGGGACTAGCGGGAGACACAGATACGCAGTATTTT. Residues: CASSLTTGLAGDTDTQYF. Looking up the rest from reference TRBV7-9 and TRBJ2-3 gives the full variable domain: DTGVSQNPRHKITKRGQNVTFRCDPISEHNRLYWYRQTLGQGPEFLTYFQNEAQLEKSRLLSDRFSAERPKGSFSTLEIQRTEQGDSAMYLCASSLTTGLAGDTDTQYFGPGTRLTVL.

This clonotype was seen many times. J is TRBJ2-1 and V is TRBV9; D gene uncertain. This CDR3 spans 15 amino acids. V lost 3 bases and J 7 bases, leaving 17 bases between the germline ends. The germline V gene has CDR1 SGDLS and CDR2 YYNGEE. This CDR3 reads CASSGGPEVWNEQFF. CDR3 nucleotide sequence: TGTGCCAGCAGCGGGGGTCCCGAGGTTTGGAATGAGCAGTTCTTC.

This clonotype turned up a few times. This chain's CDR3 is CASSYSDSTQYF. CDR3 DNA sequence: TGTGCCAGCAGTTACTCGGATAGTACGCAGTATTTT. The gene calls are TRBV6-5 and TRBJ2-3; D call uncertain. The germline gives CDR1 MNHEY, CDR2 SVGAGI. V was trimmed by 0 bases and J by 8 bases, leaving 6 bases between them. The CDR3 length is 12 residues.

This clonotype has a count of ten or more. The rearrangement uses TRBV7-8 and TRBJ2-5; unclear D gene. Deletions cut 1 base from V and 5 bases from J, with 14 bases between. Per germline, CDR1 SGHVS and CDR2 FQNEAQ. There are 15 residues in the CDR3. CDR3 bases: TGTGCCAGCAGCTTAGAAAGGGAAATACGCGAGACCCAGTACTTC. Amino acid sequence: CASSLEREIRETQYF.

Many counts were recorded for this clonotype. The chain uses TRBV4-2 and TRBJ2-3; no reliable D call. CDR3 length: 17 residues. Germline V gene data show CDR1 as LGHNA and CDR2 as YNFKEQ. V lost 4 bases, J lost 5 bases, and 22 bases lay in between. CDR3: CASSPQNRALLQDTQYF. The CDR3 DNA reads as TGTGCCAGCAGCCCCCAGAACCGGGCCTTACTCCAAGATACGCAGTATTTT.

There are many counts of this clonotype. The chain joins TRBV24-1 to TRBJ2-3; D ambiguous. Germline V gene data show CDR1 as KGHDR and CDR2 as SFDVKD. Trimming removed 6 bases at V and 4 bases at J, with 10 bases between. The CDR3 sequence is 13 residues long. Here the CDR3 reads CATSRKNADTQYF. The CDR3 coding sequence is TGTGCCACCAGTCGAAAGAACGCAGATACGCAGTATTTT.

This clonotype was seen repeatedly, ten times or more. This chain links TRBV6-1 with TRBJ2-7; perhaps TRBD1 as D (6 bases). Trimming left V 8 bases short and J 3 bases short, with 11 bases between. This CDR3 region has 12 residues. CDR1 is MNHNS and CDR2 is SASEGT in the germline V gene. The CDR3: CASGDILYEQYF. The CDR3 DNA reads TGTGCCAGCGGGGACATTCTCTACGAGCAGTACTTC.

This clonotype was detected ten times or more. J is TRBJ2-5 and V is TRBV27, with TRBD2 matching over 11 bases. With 0 bases clipped from V and 5 bases from J, the junction kept 2 bases outside the gene matches. This CDR3 is 15 amino acids long. Germline CDR1 reads MNHEY; CDR2 reads SMNVEV (reference sequence). In DNA form, the CDR3 reads TGTGCCAGCAGTTTATCGCCTAGCGGGAGGGAGACCCAGTACTTC. Its protein product is CASSLSPSGRETQYF.